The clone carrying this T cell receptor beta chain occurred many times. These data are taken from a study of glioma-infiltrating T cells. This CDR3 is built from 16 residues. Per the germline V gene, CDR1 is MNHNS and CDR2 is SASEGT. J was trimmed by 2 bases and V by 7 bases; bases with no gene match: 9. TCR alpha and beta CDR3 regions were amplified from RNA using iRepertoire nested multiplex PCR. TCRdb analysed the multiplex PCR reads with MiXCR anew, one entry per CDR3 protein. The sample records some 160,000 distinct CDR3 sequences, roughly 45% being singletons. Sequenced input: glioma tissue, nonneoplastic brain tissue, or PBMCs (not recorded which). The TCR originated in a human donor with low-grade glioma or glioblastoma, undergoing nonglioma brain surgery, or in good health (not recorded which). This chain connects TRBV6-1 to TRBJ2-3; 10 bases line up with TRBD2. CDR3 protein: CASTISGLAVTDTQYF. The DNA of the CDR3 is TGTGCCAGCACCATTTCTGGACTAGCGGTCACAGATACGCAGTATTTT.